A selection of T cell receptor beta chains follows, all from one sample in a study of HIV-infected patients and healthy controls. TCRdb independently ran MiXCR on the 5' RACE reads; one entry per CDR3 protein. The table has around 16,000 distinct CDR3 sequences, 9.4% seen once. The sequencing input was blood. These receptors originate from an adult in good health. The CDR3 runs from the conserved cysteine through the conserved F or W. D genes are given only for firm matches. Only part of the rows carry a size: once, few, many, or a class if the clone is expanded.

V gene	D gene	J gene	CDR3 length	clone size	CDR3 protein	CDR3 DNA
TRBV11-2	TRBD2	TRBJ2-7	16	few	CASSFGRGRFLYEQYF	TGTGCCAGCAGCTTCGGTCGCGGGAGATTTCTCTACGAGCAGTACTTC
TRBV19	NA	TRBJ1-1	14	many	CASSQSLSHTEAFF	TGTGCCAGTAGTCAGTCCCTTTCACACACTGAAGCTTTCTTT
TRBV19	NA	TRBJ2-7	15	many	CASSTGRLPGYEQYF	TGTGCCAGTAGCACCGGACGCCTCCCAGGATACGAGCAGTACTTC
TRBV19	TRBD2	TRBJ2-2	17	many	CASSEAGGDIDTGELFF	TGTGCCAGTAGTGAGGCGGGGGGGGACATCGACACCGGGGAGCTGTTTTTT
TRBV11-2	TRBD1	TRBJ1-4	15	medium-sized	CASSSSGGRGEKLFF	TGTGCCAGCAGCTCATCAGGGGGACGGGGTGAAAAACTGTTTTTT
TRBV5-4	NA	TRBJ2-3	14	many	CASSLRDGTDTQYF	TGTGCCAGCAGCCTCCGGGACGGCACAGATACGCAGTATTTT
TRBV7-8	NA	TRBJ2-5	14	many	CASSQPRSGETQYF	TGTGCCAGCAGCCAGCCCCGGTCAGGAGAGACCCAGTACTTC
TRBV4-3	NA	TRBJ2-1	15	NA	CASSQDVVPYNEQFF	TGCGCCAGCAGCCAAGATGTGGTTCCCTACAATGAGCAGTTCTTC
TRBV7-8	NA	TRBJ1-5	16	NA	CASSLDADVRNQPQHF	TGTGCCAGCAGCTTAGACGCGGATGTCCGCAATCAGCCCCAGCATTTT
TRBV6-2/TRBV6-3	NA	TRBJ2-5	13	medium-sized	CASTDWRQETQYF	TGTGCCAGCACCGACTGGCGCCAAGAGACCCAGTACTTC
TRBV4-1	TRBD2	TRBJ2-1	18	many	CASSQFILAGDMAGEQFF	TGCGCCAGCAGCCAGTTTATCCTAGCGGGAGATATGGCGGGTGAGCAGTTCTTC
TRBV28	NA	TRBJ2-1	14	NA	CASIRGTTYNEQFF	TGTGCCAGCATCAGGGGAACAACCTACAATGAGCAGTTCTTC
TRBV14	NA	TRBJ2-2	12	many	CASSWTARELFF	TGTGCCAGCAGCTGGACCGCGAGGGAGCTGTTTTTT
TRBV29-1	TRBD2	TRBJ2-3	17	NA	CSVLRTSGRGSADTQYF	TGCAGCGTCCTCCGGACTAGCGGGAGGGGATCTGCAGATACGCAGTATTTT
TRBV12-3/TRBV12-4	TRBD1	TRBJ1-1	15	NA	CASSAPGQGADEAFF	TGTGCCAGCAGTGCCCCGGGACAGGGGGCTGATGAAGCTTTCTTT
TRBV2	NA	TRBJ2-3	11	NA	CASRERTPQYF	TGTGCCAGCAGGGAGCGGACCCCGCAGTATTTT
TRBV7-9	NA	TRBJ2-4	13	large	CASSLAHGDIQYF	TGTGCCAGCAGCTTGGCACATGGGGACATTCAGTACTTC
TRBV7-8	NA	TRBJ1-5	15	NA	CASSTGRRFNQPQHF	TGTGCCAGCAGCACGGGGCGGAGGTTCAATCAGCCCCAGCATTTT
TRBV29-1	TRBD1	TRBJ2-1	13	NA	CSAGQFTYNEQFF	TGCAGCGCGGGACAGTTTACCTACAATGAGCAGTTCTTC
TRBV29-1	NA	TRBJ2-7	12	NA	CSVGRSAYEQYF	TGCAGCGTGGGGCGGTCAGCTTACGAGCAGTACTTC
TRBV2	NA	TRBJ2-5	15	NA	CASSRDGGIGETQYF	TGTGCCAGCAGCCGGGACGGAGGAATTGGAGAGACCCAGTACTTC
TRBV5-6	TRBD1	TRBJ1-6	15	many	CASSDRGGDNSPLHF	TGTGCCAGCAGTGACAGAGGGGGCGATAATTCACCCCTCCACTTT
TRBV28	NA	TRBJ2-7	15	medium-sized	CASSAATRSSYEQYF	TGTGCCAGCAGCGCGGCGACACGAAGCTCCTACGAGCAGTACTTC
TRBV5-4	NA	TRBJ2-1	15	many	CASSLGQGGYNEQFF	TGTGCCAGCAGCTTAGGTCAGGGGGGGTACAATGAGCAGTTCTTC
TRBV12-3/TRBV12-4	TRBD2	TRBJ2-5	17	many	CASSFLGTSGRSETQYF	TGTGCCAGCAGTTTTCTCGGGACTAGCGGGAGATCGGAGACCCAGTACTTC
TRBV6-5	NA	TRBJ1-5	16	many	CASSRSRVTGNQPQHF	TGTGCCAGCAGTAGGTCGCGGGTGACGGGCAATCAGCCCCAGCATTTT
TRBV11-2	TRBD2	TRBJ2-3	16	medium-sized	CASSFGLAGAGDTQYF	TGTGCCAGCAGCTTCGGACTAGCGGGAGCTGGAGATACGCAGTATTTT
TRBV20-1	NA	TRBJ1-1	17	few	CSARTGSALQGNTEAFF	TGCAGTGCTCGAACCGGGTCGGCTCTTCAGGGGAACACTGAAGCTTTCTTT
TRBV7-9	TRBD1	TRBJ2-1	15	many	CASSLGQGAVNEQFF	TGTGCCAGCAGCTTAGGGCAGGGGGCCGTCAATGAGCAGTTCTTC
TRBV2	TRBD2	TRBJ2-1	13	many	CASSGTSGFEQFF	TGTGCCAGCAGCGGGACTAGCGGGTTTGAGCAGTTCTTC
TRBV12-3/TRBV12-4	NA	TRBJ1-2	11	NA	CASSLVGTYTF	TGTGCCAGCAGTTTAGTTGGAACCTACACCTTC
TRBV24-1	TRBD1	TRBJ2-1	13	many	CATGTGVTNEQFF	TGTGCCACCGGGACAGGAGTAACCAATGAGCAGTTCTTC
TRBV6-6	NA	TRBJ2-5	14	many	CASSQTGIQETQYF	TGTGCCAGCAGCCAAACAGGGATCCAAGAGACCCAGTACTTC
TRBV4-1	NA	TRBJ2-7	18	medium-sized	CASSQNMGEIGVYYEQYF	TGCGCCAGCAGCCAAAATATGGGGGAAATTGGTGTCTACTACGAGCAGTACTTC
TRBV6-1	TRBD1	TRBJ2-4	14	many	CASSERGQGGIQYF	TGTGCCAGCAGTGAGCGGGGACAGGGAGGCATTCAGTACTTC
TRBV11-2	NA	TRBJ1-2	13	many	CASSLDVNYGYTF	TGTGCCAGCAGCTTAGACGTTAACTATGGCTACACCTTC
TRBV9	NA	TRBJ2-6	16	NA	CASSVAAVSGANVLTF	TGTGCCAGCAGCGTAGCTGCGGTCTCTGGGGCCAACGTCCTGACTTTC
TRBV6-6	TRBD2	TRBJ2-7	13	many	CASSLQAGYEQYF	TGTGCCAGCAGTTTACAAGCGGGGTACGAGCAGTACTTC
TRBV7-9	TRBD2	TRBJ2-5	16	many	CASSHLSGSGRETQYF	TGTGCCAGCAGCCACTTGAGCGGGAGTGGGAGAGAGACCCAGTACTTC
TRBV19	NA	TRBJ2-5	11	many	CASSIRETQYF	TGTGCCAGTAGTATCCGAGAGACCCAGTACTTC
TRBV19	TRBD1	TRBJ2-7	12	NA	CASTSGGYEQYF	TGTGCCAGTACGTCAGGGGGCTACGAGCAGTACTTC
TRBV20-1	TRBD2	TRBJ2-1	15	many	CSAPRAGGSYNEQFF	TGCAGTGCTCCGAGAGCGGGAGGCTCCTACAATGAGCAGTTCTTC
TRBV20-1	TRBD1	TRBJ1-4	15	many	CSALGTGVYREKLFF	TGCAGTGCTCTAGGGACAGGGGTTTACAGAGAAAAACTGTTTTTT
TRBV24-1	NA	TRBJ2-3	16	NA	CATSDSTGLVTDTQYF	TGTGCCACCAGTGACTCAACAGGATTGGTTACAGATACGCAGTATTTT
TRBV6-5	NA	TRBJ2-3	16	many	CASSYLGGGITDTQYF	TGTGCCAGCAGTTACTTGGGCGGCGGTATCACAGATACGCAGTATTTT
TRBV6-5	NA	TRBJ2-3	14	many	CASSWTTSTDTQYF	TGTGCCAGCAGTTGGACGACTAGCACAGATACGCAGTATTTT
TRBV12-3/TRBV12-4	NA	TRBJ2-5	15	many	CASSLTRGSRETQYF	TGTGCCAGCAGTCTCACCCGGGGGAGTCGGGAGACCCAGTACTTC
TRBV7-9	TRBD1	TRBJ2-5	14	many	CASTPQGASGTQYF	TGTGCCAGCACCCCACAGGGGGCGAGCGGGACCCAGTACTTC
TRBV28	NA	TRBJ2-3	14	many	CASSPLPSTDTQYF	TGTGCCAGCAGTCCCTTGCCCAGCACAGATACGCAGTATTTT
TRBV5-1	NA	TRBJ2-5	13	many	CASSLGFPETQYF	TGCGCCAGCAGCTTGGGATTTCCAGAGACCCAGTACTTC
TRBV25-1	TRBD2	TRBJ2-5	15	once	CASGELELAGETQYF	TGTGCCAGCGGTGAATTAGAACTAGCGGGAGAGACCCAGTACTTC
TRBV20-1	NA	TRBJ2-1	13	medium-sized	CSAKSGTRNEQFF	TGCAGTGCTAAGTCTGGGACAAGGAATGAGCAGTTCTTC
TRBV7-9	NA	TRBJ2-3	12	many	CASSLRTDTQYF	TGTGCCAGCAGCTTGAGAACAGATACGCAGTATTTT
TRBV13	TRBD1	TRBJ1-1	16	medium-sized	CASSLDGTGENTEAFF	TGTGCCAGCAGCTTAGACGGGACAGGGGAAAACACTGAAGCTTTCTTT